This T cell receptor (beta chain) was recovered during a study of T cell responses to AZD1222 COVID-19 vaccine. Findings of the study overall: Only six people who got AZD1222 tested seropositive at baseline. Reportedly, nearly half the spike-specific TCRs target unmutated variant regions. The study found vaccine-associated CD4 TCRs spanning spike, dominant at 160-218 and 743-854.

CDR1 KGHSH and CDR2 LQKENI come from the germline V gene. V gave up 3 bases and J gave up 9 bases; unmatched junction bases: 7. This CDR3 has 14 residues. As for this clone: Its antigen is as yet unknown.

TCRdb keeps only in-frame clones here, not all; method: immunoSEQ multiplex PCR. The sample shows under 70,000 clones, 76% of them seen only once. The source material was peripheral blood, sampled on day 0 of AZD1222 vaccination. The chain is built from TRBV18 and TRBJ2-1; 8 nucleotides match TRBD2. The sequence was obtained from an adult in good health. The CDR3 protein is CASSPSGGQGEQFF. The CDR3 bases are TGTGCCAGCTCACCGAGCGGGGGCCAGGGTGAGCAGTTCTTC.